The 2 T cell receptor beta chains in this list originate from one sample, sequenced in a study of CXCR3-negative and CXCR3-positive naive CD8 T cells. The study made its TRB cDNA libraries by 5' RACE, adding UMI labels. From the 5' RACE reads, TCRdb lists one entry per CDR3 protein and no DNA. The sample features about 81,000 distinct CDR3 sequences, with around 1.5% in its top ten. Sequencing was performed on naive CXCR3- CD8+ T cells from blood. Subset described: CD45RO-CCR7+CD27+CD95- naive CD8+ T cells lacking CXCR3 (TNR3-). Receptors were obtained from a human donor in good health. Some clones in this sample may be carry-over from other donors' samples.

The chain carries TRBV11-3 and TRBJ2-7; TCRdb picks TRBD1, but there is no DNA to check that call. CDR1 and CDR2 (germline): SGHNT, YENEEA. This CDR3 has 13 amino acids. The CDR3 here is CASSVDRFYEQYF.

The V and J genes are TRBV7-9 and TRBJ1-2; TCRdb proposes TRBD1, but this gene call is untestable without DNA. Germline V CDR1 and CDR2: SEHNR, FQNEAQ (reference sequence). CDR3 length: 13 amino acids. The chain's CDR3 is CASSAGQLYGYTF.